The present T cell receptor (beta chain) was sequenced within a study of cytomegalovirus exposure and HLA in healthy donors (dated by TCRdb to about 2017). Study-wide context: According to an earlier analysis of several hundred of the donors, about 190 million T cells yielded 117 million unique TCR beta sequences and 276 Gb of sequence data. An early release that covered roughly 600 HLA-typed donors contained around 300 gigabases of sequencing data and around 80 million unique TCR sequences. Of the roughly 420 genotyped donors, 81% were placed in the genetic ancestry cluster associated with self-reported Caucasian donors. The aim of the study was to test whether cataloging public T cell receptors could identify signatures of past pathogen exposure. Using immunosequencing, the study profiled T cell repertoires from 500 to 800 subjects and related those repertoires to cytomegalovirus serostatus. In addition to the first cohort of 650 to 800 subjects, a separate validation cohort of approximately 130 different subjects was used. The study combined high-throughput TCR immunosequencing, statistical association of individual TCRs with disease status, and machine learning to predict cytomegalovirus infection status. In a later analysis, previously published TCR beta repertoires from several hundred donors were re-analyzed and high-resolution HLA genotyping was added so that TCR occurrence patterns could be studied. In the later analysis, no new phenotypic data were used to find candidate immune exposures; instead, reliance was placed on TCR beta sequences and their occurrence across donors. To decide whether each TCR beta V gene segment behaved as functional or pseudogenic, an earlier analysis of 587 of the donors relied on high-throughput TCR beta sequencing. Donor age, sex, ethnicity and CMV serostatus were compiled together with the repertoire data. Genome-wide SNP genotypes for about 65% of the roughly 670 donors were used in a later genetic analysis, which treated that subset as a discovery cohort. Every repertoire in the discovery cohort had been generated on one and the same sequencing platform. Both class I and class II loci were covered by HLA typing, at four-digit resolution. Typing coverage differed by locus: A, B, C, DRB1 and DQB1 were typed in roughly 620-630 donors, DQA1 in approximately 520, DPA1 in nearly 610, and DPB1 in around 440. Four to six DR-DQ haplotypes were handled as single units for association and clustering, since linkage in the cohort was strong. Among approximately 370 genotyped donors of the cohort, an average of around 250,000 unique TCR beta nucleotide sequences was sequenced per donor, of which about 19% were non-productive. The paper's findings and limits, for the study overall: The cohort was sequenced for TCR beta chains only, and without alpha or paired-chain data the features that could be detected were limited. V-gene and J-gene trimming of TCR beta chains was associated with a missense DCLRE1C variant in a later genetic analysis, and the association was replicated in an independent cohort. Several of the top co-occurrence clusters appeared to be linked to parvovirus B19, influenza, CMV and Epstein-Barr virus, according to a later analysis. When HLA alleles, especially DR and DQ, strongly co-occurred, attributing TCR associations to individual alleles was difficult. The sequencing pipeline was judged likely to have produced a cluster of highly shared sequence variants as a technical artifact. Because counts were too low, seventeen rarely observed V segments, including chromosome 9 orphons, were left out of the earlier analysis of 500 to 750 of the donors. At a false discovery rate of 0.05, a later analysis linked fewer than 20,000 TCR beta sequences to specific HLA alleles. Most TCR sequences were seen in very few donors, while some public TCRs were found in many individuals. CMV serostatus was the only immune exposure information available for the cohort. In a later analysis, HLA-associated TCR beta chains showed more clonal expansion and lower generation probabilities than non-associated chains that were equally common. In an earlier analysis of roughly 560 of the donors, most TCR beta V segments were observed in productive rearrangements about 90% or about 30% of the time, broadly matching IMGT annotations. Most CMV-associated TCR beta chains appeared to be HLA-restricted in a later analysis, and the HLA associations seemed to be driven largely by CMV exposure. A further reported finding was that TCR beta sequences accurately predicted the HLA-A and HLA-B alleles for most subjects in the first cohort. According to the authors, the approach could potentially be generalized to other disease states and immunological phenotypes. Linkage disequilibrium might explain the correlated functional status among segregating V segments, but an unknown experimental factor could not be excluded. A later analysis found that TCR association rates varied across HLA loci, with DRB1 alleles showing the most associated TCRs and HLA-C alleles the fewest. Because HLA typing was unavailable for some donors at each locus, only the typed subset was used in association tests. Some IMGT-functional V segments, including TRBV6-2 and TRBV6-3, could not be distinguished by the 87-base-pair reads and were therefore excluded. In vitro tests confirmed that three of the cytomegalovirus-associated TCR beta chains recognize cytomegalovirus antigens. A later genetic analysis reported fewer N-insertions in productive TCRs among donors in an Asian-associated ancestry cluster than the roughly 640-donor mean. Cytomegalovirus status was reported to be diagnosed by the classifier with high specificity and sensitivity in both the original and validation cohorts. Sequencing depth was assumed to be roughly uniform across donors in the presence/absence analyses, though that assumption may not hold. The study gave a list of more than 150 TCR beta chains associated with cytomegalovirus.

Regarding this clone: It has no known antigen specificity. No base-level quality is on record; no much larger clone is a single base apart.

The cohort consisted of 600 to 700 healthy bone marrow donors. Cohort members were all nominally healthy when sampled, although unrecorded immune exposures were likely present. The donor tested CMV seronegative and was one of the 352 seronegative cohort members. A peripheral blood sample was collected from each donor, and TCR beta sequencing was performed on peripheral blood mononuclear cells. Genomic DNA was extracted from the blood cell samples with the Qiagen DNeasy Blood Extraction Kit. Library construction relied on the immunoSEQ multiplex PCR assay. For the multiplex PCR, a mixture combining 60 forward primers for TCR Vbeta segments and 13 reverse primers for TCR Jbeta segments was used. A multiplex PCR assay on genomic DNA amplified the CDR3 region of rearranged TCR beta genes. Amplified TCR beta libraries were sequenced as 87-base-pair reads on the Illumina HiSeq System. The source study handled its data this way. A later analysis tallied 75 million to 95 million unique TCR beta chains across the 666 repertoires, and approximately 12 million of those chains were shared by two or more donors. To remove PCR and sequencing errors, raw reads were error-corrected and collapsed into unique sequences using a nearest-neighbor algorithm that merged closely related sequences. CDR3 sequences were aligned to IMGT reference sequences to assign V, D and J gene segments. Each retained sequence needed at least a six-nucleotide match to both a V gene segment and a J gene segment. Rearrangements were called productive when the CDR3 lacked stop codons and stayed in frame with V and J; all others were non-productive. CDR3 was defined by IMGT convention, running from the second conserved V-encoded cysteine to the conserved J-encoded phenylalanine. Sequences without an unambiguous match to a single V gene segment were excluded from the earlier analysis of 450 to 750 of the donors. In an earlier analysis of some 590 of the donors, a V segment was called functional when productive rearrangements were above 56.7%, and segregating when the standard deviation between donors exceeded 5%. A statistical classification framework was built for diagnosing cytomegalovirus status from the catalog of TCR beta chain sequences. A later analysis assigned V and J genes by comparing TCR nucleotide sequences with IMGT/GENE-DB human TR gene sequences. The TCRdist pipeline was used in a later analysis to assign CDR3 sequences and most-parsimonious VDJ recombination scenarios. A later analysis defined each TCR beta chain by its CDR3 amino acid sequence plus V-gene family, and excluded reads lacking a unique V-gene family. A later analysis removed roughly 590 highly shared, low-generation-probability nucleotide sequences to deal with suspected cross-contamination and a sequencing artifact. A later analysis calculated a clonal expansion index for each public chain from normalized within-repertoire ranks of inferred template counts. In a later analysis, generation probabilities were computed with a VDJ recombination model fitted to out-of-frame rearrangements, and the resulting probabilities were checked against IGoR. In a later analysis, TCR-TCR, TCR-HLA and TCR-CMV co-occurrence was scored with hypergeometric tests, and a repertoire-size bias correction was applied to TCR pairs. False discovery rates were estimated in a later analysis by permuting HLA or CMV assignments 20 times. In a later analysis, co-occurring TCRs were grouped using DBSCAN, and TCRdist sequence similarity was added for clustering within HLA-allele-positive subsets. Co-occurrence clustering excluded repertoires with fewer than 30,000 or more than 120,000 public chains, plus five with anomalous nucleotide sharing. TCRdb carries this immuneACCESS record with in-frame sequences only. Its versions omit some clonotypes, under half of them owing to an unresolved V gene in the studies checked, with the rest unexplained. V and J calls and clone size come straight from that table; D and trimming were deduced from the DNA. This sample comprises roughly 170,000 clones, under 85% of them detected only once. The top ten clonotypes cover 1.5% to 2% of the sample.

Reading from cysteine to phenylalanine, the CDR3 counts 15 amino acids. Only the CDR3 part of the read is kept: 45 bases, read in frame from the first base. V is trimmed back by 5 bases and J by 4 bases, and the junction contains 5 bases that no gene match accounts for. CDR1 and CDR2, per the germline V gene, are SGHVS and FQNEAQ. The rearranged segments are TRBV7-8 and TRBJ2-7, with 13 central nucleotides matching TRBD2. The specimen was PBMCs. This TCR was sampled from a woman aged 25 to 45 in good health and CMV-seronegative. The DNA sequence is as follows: TGTGCCAGCAGCCTCGGGACTAGCGGGATTTACGAGCAGTACTTC. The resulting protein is CASSLGTSGIYEQYF.